Included here is one T cell receptor beta chain sequence, with context. The authors distributed each subset's genomic DNA evenly over several immunoSEQ plates. The table came from immunoSEQ multiplex PCR; TCRdb's copy has only in-frame clones and leaves some out. The repertoire holds 2,500,000 or so clones, with over 85% as singletons. V was pared by 4 bases and J by 0 bases, with 10 bases between. The CDR3 sequence is 14 residues long. Germline V gives CDR1 SGHNT, CDR2 YYREEE (reference sequence). This entry is derived from a study of shared clonotypes between healthy human individuals. The rearrangement joins TRBV5-4 to TRBJ1-1, with D uncertain. Sequenced material: naive CD4+ T cells sorted from blood. Subset specified: CD45RA+ positively selected. The source of this sequence is a man younger than 35 in good health. The CDR3 loop reads CASSKRDLNTEAFF. As DNA, the CDR3 is TGTGCCAGCAGCAAGAGAGACTTGAACACTGAAGCTTTCTTT. The variable domain in full, completed from reference TRBV5-4 and TRBJ1-1, reads ETGVTQSPTHLIKTRGQQVTLRCSSQSGHNTVSWYQQALGQGPQFIFQYYREEENGRGNFPPRFSGLQFPNYSSELNVNALELDDSALYLCASSKRDLNTEAFFGQGTRLTVV.